This TCR beta chain stems from a study of cytomegalovirus exposure and HLA in healthy donors. Turning to this clone: The antigen is unknown.

Data came from immunoSEQ multiplex PCR; TCRdb stores just in-frame clones and leaves some out. This table holds about 200,000 clones, 80% to 90% found once. Study observations and caveats: A later analysis found first-cohort TCR clusters tended to co-occur in the 90 to 150 validation repertoires. Specificity for CMV antigens was confirmed in vitro for a few of the CMV-associated chains.

The receptor was derived from a woman younger than 30 in good health and CMV-seropositive. Specimen: PBMCs.

The CDR3 nucleotides read TGTGCCAGCAGCTTATCATCACAGGTTGAATGGGAAGCTTTCTTT. Its translation: CASSLSSQVEWEAFF. The chain recombines TRBV7-9 with TRBJ1-1, with D tentatively TRBD1 (5 bases). The V gene's germline CDR1 is SEHNR and CDR2 FQNEAQ (reference sequence). V lost 2 bases to trimming and J lost 8 bases, with 18 bases between them. The CDR3 sequence is 15 residues long.